Below, 12 T cell receptor beta chains from the same sample are listed, as sequenced in a study of metastatic and nonmetastatic thyroid tumors. Via MiXCR, TCRdb re-called the PCR reads. The repertoire holds around 35,000 clones, with 15% to 20% as singletons. Patients were all untreated before their thyroid surgery. Sequencing was performed on blood. The receptors derive from a female donor with papillary thyroid cancer or a benign thyroid nodule (not recorded which). Some clones in this sample may be carry-over from other donors' samples.

This clone was observed at least ten times. CDR3 bases: TGTGCCTGGAGTTCGGGACAGGGTACCCACGAGCAGTACTTC. Translating gives CAWSSGQGTHEQYF. V usage is TRBV30 and J usage is TRBJ2-7, with TRBD1 identical over 9 bases. Germline-derived CDR1 and CDR2 are GTSNPN and SVGIG (reference sequence). The CDR3 totals 14 residues. Trimming at V came to 2 bases and at J to 5 bases, leaving 7 bases not matched to a gene.

In its sample, this clone was seen many times. This sample also contains other DNA sequences that code for the same CDR3. V is TRBV28 and J is TRBJ2-6, with TRBD2 as a possible D gene (5 bases). The CDR3 extends over 15 amino acids. Trimming shortened V by 8 bases and J by 0 bases, and 11 bases separated the two germline ends. Germline lookup yields CDR1 MDHEN and CDR2 SYDVKM. CDR3 nucleotides: TGTGCCAGCCATAACGGACTCTCTGGGGCCAACGTCCTGACTTTC. Amino acid sequence: CASHNGLSGANVLTF.

This clone was picked up a small number of times. A much more abundant neighbour one base away suggests this may be a read error. Additional DNA sequences in this sample encode the identical CDR3. This chain uses TRBV11-1 with TRBJ1-1; D might be TRBD1 (5 bases). The CDR3 contains 16 residues. V lost 1 base to trimming and J lost 11 bases, with 23 bases between them. The germline V gene has CDR1 SGHAT and CDR2 FQDESV (reference sequence). This CDR3 is CASSLVLQGGNTGAFF. The CDR3 bases are TGTGCCAGCAGCTTAGTGCTTCAGGGTGGGAACACTGGGGCTTTCTTT.

This clone was detected ten times or more. The V call is TRBV20-1, the J call TRBJ2-1, with a weak D call TRBD2 (5 bases). CDR1 and CDR2 (germline): DFQATT, SNEGSKA (reference sequence). CDR3 length: 13 residues. V lost 6 bases and J lost 3, with 12 bases in between. CDR3 loop: CSAPVRDYNEQFF. CDR3 DNA sequence: TGCAGTGCCCCCGTCCGGGACTACAATGAGCAGTTCTTC.

This clone was seen more than once but under ten times. The chain links TRBV28 to TRBJ1-1, with no clear D. This CDR3 comprises 14 residues. Trimming left V 2 bases short and J 6 bases short, with 13 bases between. Germline V gene sequence: CDR1 MDHEN, CDR2 SYDVKM. This chain's CDR3 is CASSLSAESSEAFF. In DNA form, the CDR3 reads TGTGCCAGCAGTTTAAGCGCAGAGAGCTCTGAAGCTTTCTTT.

This clone has at least ten counts. The chain joins TRBV28 to TRBJ1-5; a weak D match, TRBD1 (5 bases). The length of the CDR3 is 15 residues. V was shortened by 3 bases and J by 7 bases, with 16 bases between the two germline ends. In germline, CDR1 is MDHEN, CDR2 SYDVKM. In nucleotides, the CDR3 is TGTGCCAGCAGTTTTCAAGGGCCGGCAGGGCAGCCCCAGCATTTT. Its protein product is CASSFQGPAGQPQHF.

In its sample, this clone was seen many times. The chain carries TRBV20-1 and TRBJ2-1, with unresolved D. Trimming removed 3 bases at V and 0 bases at J, with 12 bases between. Per the germline V gene, CDR1 is DFQATT and CDR2 is SNEGSKA (reference sequence). The CDR3 covers 15 residues. CDR3 coding DNA: TGCAGTGCTAGTGGTTCGCCGAGCTCCTACAATGAGCAGTTCTTC. Encoded protein: CSASGSPSSYNEQFF.

This clone has a handful of counts. The chain links TRBV20-1 to TRBJ1-6; D might be TRBD1 (5 bases). CDR1 DFQATT and CDR2 SNEGSKA come from the germline V gene (reference sequence). This CDR3 is built from 14 residues. Trimming removed 6 bases at V and 11 bases at J, with 20 bases between. Here the CDR3 reads CSARFVDTYPPLHF. For the CDR3, the DNA is TGCAGTGCGAGATTTGTGGACACCTATCCACCCCTCCACTTT.

CDR3 in amino acids: CASSYGGAWSAYEQYF. CDR3 in DNA: TGTGCCAGCAGTTACGGGGGTGCCTGGAGTGCCTACGAGCAGTACTTC. This chain links TRBV6-2 or TRBV6-3 with TRBJ2-7; D may correspond to TRBD1 or TRBD2 (5 bases each). V was shortened by 2 bases and J by 2 bases, with 16 bases between the two germline ends. Germline CDR1 is MNHEY and CDR2 is SVGEGT. The CDR3 spans 16 residues.

This clone was picked up many times. The chain employs TRBV6-1 and TRBJ1-6, with a weak D call TRBD1 (5 bases). The CDR3 is made up of 16 amino acids. Looked up from germline, CDR1 is MNHNS and CDR2 is SASEGT. V was pared by 5 bases and J by 10 bases, with 21 bases between. CDR3 bases: TGTGCCAGCAGTTCCAACCGTGAGGGGAGTCGGTCACCCCTCCACTTT. Translated, it gives CASSSNREGSRSPLHF.

The genes are TRBV7-6 and TRBJ2-7; tentatively, D is TRBD2 (5 bases). The CDR3 totals 15 residues. Germline assignment: CDR1 SGHVS and CDR2 FNYEAQ. V dropped 4 bases and J dropped 2 bases, with 15 bases sitting between them. The CDR3, as DNA: TGTGCCAGCAGCTCCTCATTGGGCGGGCCCTACGAGCAGTACTTC. It encodes CASSSSLGGPYEQYF.

This clone has ten or more counts. V usage is TRBV2 and J usage is TRBJ1-3, with D perhaps matching TRBD1 (6 bases). V gave up 5 bases and J gave up 7 bases, with 15 bases separating them. Looked up from germline, CDR1 is SNHLY and CDR2 is FYNNEI. The CDR3 has 14 residues. DNA for the CDR3: TGTGCCAGCAGTTACGGACAGCCCGGGAACACCATATATTTT. It specifies CASSYGQPGNTIYF.